A single sample gave rise to the 31 T cell receptor beta chains below, sequenced in a study of CD8+ T cells in alopecia areata. Extracted RNA was reverse transcribed into cDNA, the sequencing template. Profiling relied on immunoSEQ multiplex PCR, and the TCRdb table lists in-frame clones only, not all of them. The sample lists 200,000 to 250,000 clones; roughly two fifths were seen once. This sample's treatment: oral pan-JAK inhibitor, 5-10 mg twice daily. The sample consisted of CD4+ T cells sorted from blood, taken at approximately week 31, from a patient treated with tofacitinib. The source is a human donor with alopecia areata.

There are many counts of this clone. V and J are TRBV11-2 and TRBJ2-7; 13 nucleotides line up with TRBD2. J gave up 5 bases and V 5 bases, and 9 bases lay outside the gene matches. Per germline, CDR1 SGHAT and CDR2 FQNNGV. The CDR3 is made up of 16 amino acids. As DNA, the CDR3 is TGTGCCAGCAGCCTTATGGCACTAGCGGGAGGGCACGAGCAGTACTTC. It translates to CASSLMALAGGHEQYF.

The chain couples TRBV4-2 to TRBJ2-6; 12 bases align to TRBD2. The germline V gene encodes CDR1 LGHNA and CDR2 YNFKEQ. The J segment lost 1 base and the V segment lost 4 bases, leaving 8 bases of the junction unmatched. The CDR3 covers 19 residues. Here the CDR3 reads CASSPTGLAGRSGANVLTF. The CDR3 DNA sequence: TGTGCCAGCAGCCCTACAGGACTAGCGGGGAGGTCTGGGGCCAACGTCCTGACTTTC.

This sequence joins TRBV28 and TRBJ1-6, with TRBD1 identical over 9 bases. This CDR3 has 15 amino acids. Germline-derived CDR1 and CDR2 are MDHEN and SYDVKM. Unmatched junction bases numbered 5, after V lost 4 bases and J lost 7 bases. The CDR3 DNA follows: TGTGCCAGCAGTTGGTCCGGGACAGGGAATTCACCCCTCCACTTT. Protein product: CASSWSGTGNSPLHF.

The V call is TRBV7-6, the J call TRBJ1-2; 7 nucleotides align to TRBD1. CDR3 length equals 13 residues. V was pared by 4 bases and J by 2 bases, with 1 base of the junction left unmatched. The germline gives CDR1 SGHVS, CDR2 FNYEAQ. The CDR3 DNA sequence: TGTGCCAGCAGCTCACAGGGGAACTATGGCTACACCTTC. It specifies CASSSQGNYGYTF.

This clone was observed a handful of times. This chain connects TRBV30 to TRBJ2-7, with D perhaps being TRBD1 or TRBD2 (5 bases each). V lost 0 bases to trimming and J lost 9 bases, with 12 bases between them. Germline V gives CDR1 GTSNPN, CDR2 SVGIG (reference sequence). This CDR3 region has 12 residues. This chain's CDR3 is CAWSVLGERQYF. CDR3 DNA: TGTGCCTGGAGTGTATTGGGGGAAAGGCAGTACTTC. Drawing the rest from reference TRBV30 and TRBJ2-7, the complete variable domain is SQTIHQWPATLVQPVGSPLSLECTVEGTSNPNLYWYRQAAGRGLQLLFYSVGIGQISSEVPQNLSASRPQDRQFILSSKKLLLSDSGFYLCAWSVLGERQYFGPGTRLTVT.

The chain carries TRBV29-1 and TRBJ2-7; D is possibly TRBD1 (5 bases). The CDR3 totals 13 residues. The germline gives CDR1 SQVTM, CDR2 ANQGSEA. V lost 6 bases and J 5 bases, leaving 17 bases between the germline ends. As DNA, the CDR3 is TGCAGCGTCCGAAGGCAGGGCAGTGACGAGCAGTACTTC. This sequence encodes CSVRRQGSDEQYF.

The chain is built from TRBV5-1 and TRBJ2-5, with 10 bases lining up with TRBD2. This CDR3 region has 15 residues. Germline loops: CDR1 SGHRS, CDR2 YFSETQ. The trim removed 4 bases at V and 1 base at J, leaving 4 bases unmatched. CDR3 loop: CASSQLAGSQETQYF. DNA of the CDR3: TGCGCCAGCAGCCAACTAGCGGGGAGCCAAGAGACCCAGTACTTC.

This clone was seen more than once but under ten times. The gene calls are TRBV18 and TRBJ1-1; unclear D gene. This CDR3 comprises 15 residues. The germline V gene encodes CDR1 KGHSH and CDR2 LQKENI. The V and J ends lost 4 bases and 0 bases respectively, with 12 bases between them. The CDR3 reads CASSRASGVNTEAFF. The DNA of the CDR3 is TGTGCCAGCTCACGCGCCTCCGGGGTGAACACTGAAGCTTTCTTT.

The V and J genes are TRBV29-1 and TRBJ2-2; 7 positions match TRBD2. Germline V gene data show CDR1 as SQVTM and CDR2 as ANQGSEA. V dropped 7 bases and J dropped 1; count of bases not matched to a gene: 6. The CDR3 is 14 amino acids. The CDR3 DNA reads TGCAGCGGGAGGACTAGGGGGAACACCGGGGAGCTGTTTTTT. Its translation: CSGRTRGNTGELFF.

In this sample, this clone turned up once. The chain carries TRBV2 and TRBJ2-7; 13 nucleotides match TRBD2. The CDR3 covers 16 residues. Germline V CDR1 and CDR2: SNHLY, FYNNEI. J was trimmed by 7 bases and V by 6 bases; bases with no gene match: 12. The CDR3 DNA follows: TGTGCCAGCAGGCTACTCGGACTAGCGGGAGCGGGGGAGCAGTACTTC. Protein sequence: CASRLLGLAGAGEQYF.

The chain carries TRBV6-1 and TRBJ2-4, with D perhaps TRBD2 (6 bases). V was cut by 7 bases and J by 6 bases, with 13 bases left in between. Germline V gene sequence: CDR1 MNHNS, CDR2 SASEGT. This CDR3 region has 13 residues. The CDR3 coding sequence is TGTGCCAGCATGCGGGATGAGGTAAACATTCAGTACTTC. Its translation: CASMRDEVNIQYF.

In this sample, this clone turned up many times. The rearrangement joins TRBV15 to TRBJ2-1, with 13 bases lining up with TRBD2. The CDR3 spans 15 residues. The V and J ends lost 1 base and 10 bases, in that order; junction bases with no gene match: 4. Germline CDR1 LNHNV, CDR2 YYDKDF (reference sequence). For the CDR3, the DNA is TGTGCCACCAGCAGAGGACTAGCGGGGGGCCGGGAGCAGTTCTTC. It specifies CATSRGLAGGREQFF.

J is TRBJ2-3 and V is TRBV19, with 12 bases fitting TRBD2. V lost 5 bases, J lost 6 bases, and 9 bases stayed unmatched. The CDR3 is 16 amino acids. Looked up from germline, CDR1 is LNHDA and CDR2 is SQIVND (reference sequence). The DNA of the CDR3 is TGTGCCAGTAGTCCCCAAGGACTAGCGGGAAGGGATACGCAGTATTTT. This codes for CASSPQGLAGRDTQYF.

The chain has TRBV10-3 and TRBJ2-1; D tentatively fits TRBD1 or TRBD2 (5 bases each). The V and J ends lost 8 bases and 0 bases respectively, with 8 bases between them. CDR3 size: 13 residues. Germline V gene sequence: CDR1 ENHRY, CDR2 SYGVKD. The CDR3 sequence is CAIGTDSYNEQFF. CDR3 nucleotides: TGTGCCATCGGGACGGACTCCTACAATGAGCAGTTCTTC.

The chain is built from TRBV5-1 and TRBJ1-2; possibly TRBD1 for D (6 bases). Trimming shortened V by 4 bases and J by 6 bases, and 10 bases separated the two germline ends. The CDR3 is made up of 12 amino acids. Germline values: CDR1 SGHRS, CDR2 YFSETQ. CDR3: CASSGDTHGYTF. CDR3 DNA sequence: TGCGCCAGCAGCGGGGACACCCATGGCTACACCTTC.

This clone was recorded once. CDR3 sequence (DNA): TGTGCCAGCAGCGGGGGACAGGACGGCGAGCAGTACTTC. This codes for CASSGGQDGEQYF. J is TRBJ2-7 and V is TRBV7-6, with TRBD1 matching 8 bases. CDR1 and CDR2 from the germline V gene are SGHVS and FNYEAQ. V lost 5 bases and J lost 6; bases outside the gene matches: 6. This CDR3 is 13 amino acids long. Variable domain in full (rest from reference TRBV7-6 and TRBJ2-7): GAGVSQSPRYKVTKRGQDVALRCDPISGHVSLYWYRQALGQGPEFLTYFNYEAQQDKSGLPNDRFSAERPEGSISTLTIQRTEQRDSAMYRCASSGGQDGEQYFGPGTRLTVT.

The J gene is TRBJ2-1, the V gene TRBV29-1; 11 positions agree with TRBD2. J lost 7 bases, V lost 8 bases, and 7 bases had no gene match. CDR3 length: 13 residues. CDR1 is SQVTM, CDR2 ANQGSEA, per germline. The CDR3 DNA reads as TGCAGCTATCATACTAGCGGGAGTAATGAGCAGTTCTTC. Encoded protein: CSYHTSGSNEQFF.

This clone was counted a few times. The J gene is TRBJ1-1, the V gene TRBV2, with 7 bases that match TRBD1. The CDR3 covers 15 residues. Germline V gene data show CDR1 as SNHLY and CDR2 as FYNNEI. The V segment lost 5 bases and the J segment 0 bases; nucleotides outside the gene matches: 6. The CDR3 nucleotides are TGTGCCAGCAGTTCCCAGACAGGGCTGAACACTGAAGCTTTCTTT. Translation gives CASSSQTGLNTEAFF.

This clone turned up a few times. The same CDR3 can be traced to other DNA sequences in this sample. The gene calls are TRBV7-2 and TRBJ1-1; no reliable D call. This CDR3 comprises 13 residues. With 5 bases removed from V and 0 bases from J, the gap between germline ends came to 7 bases. Germline lookup yields CDR1 SGHTA and CDR2 FQGNSA. The CDR3 DNA is TGTGCCAGCAGCCCTTACTTGAACACTGAAGCTTTCTTT. Its translation is CASSPYLNTEAFF.

This chain uses TRBV30 with TRBJ1-6; TRBD1 aligns across 7 bases. V shed 0 bases and J 0 bases; nucleotides not matched to a gene: 5. This CDR3 comprises 17 residues. Looked up from germline, CDR1 is GTSNPN and CDR2 is SVGIG (reference sequence). The CDR3 region is CAWSVNRGGSYNSPLHF. The CDR3 DNA follows: TGTGCCTGGAGTGTAAACAGGGGAGGCTCCTATAATTCACCCCTCCACTTT.

CDR3 nucleotide sequence: TGTGCCAGCAGCACCTGGGGACTAGCGGGGGGCACAGATACGCAGTATTTT. It codes for CASSTWGLAGGTDTQYF. This chain joins TRBV7-3 and TRBJ2-3, with TRBD2 matching over 14 bases. There are 17 residues in the CDR3. V lost 5 bases and J lost 1; bases outside the gene matches: 5. Germline values: CDR1 SGHTA, CDR2 FQGTGA.

The table lists this clone with a few counts. The chain employs TRBV29-1 and TRBJ1-1, with D hard to call. The CDR3 extends over 13 amino acids. Per germline, CDR1 SQVTM and CDR2 ANQGSEA. Trimming cost V 6 bases and J 1 base, with 12 bases left between them. CDR3 protein: CSVVRTQNTEAFF. DNA for the CDR3: TGCAGCGTGGTTCGAACCCAGAACACTGAAGCTTTCTTT.

This clone was seen more than once but under ten times. V is TRBV6-5 and J is TRBJ1-2, with a possible D match to TRBD1 (6 bases). Trimming took 1 base from V and 8 from J, leaving 11 bases between them. The CDR3 has 13 amino acids. Per germline, CDR1 MNHEY and CDR2 SVGAGI. In nucleotides, the CDR3 is TGTGCCAGCAGTTACTACAGGGTGGACGGCTACACCTTC. It translates to CASSYYRVDGYTF.

The table lists this clone with a few counts. The CDR3 coding sequence is TGCGCCAGCAGCCAACAACCATGGGCTGCATATGGCTACACCTTC. Its protein product is CASSQQPWAAYGYTF. This chain links TRBV4-1 with TRBJ1-2; D not certain. Trimming shortened V by 2 bases and J by 5 bases, and 15 bases separated the two germline ends. The CDR3 is made up of 15 amino acids. From germline, CDR1 is MGHRA and CDR2 YSYEKL.

This clone has just a few counts. The V gene is TRBV19, the J gene TRBJ2-3; 8 bases map to TRBD1. The CDR3 runs 14 residues. The trim removed 9 bases at V and 0 bases at J, leaving 5 bases unmatched. Germline V gene data show CDR1 as LNHDA and CDR2 as SQIVND (reference sequence). CDR3 loop: CASRWTGSTDTQYF. The CDR3 nucleotides are TGTGCCAGCCGTTGGACAGGGAGCACAGATACGCAGTATTTT.

The rearrangement links TRBV29-1 to TRBJ1-1, with a possible D match to TRBD1 (5 bases). V was clipped by 4 bases and J by 5 bases, with 11 bases between them. The CDR3 has 12 amino acids. CDR1 is SQVTM, CDR2 ANQGSEA, per germline. The CDR3 loop reads CSVVRGTTEAFF. The CDR3 DNA reads TGCAGCGTTGTTCGGGGGACTACTGAAGCTTTCTTT.

The chain has TRBV9 and TRBJ1-4, with 7 bases identical to TRBD1. The V gene's germline CDR1 is SGDLS and CDR2 YYNGEE. The CDR3 length is 17 residues. Unmatched junction bases numbered 10, after V lost 2 bases and J lost 3 bases. CDR3 protein: CASSVAAGTEANEKLFF. In nucleotides, the CDR3 is TGTGCCAGCAGCGTCGCAGCCGGGACAGAGGCTAATGAAAAACTGTTTTTT.

This chain uses TRBV7-3 with TRBJ2-1; D might be TRBD2 (6 bases). CDR1 SGHTA and CDR2 FQGTGA come from the germline V gene. This CDR3 contains 16 residues. Trimming removed 3 bases from V and 2 bases from J, with 14 bases in between. This CDR3 reads CASSFHNGGTYNEQFF. The CDR3, as DNA: TGTGCCAGCAGCTTCCATAACGGGGGAACCTACAATGAGCAGTTCTTC. The full variable domain, completed using reference TRBV7-3 and TRBJ2-1, is GAGVSQTPSNKVTEKGKYVELRCDPISGHTALYWYRQSLGQGPEFLIYFQGTGAADDSGLPNDRFFAVRPEGSVSTLKIQRTERGDSAVYLCASSFHNGGTYNEQFFGPGTRLTVL.

The rearrangement uses TRBV6-5 and TRBJ1-2, with D unclear. CDR3 length: 12 amino acids. V was trimmed by 4 bases and J by 6 bases, leaving 9 bases between them. Germline CDR1 MNHEY, CDR2 SVGAGI. CDR3 DNA sequence: TGTGCCAGCAGTTCCGTGACGCATGGCTACACCTTC. Translation: CASSSVTHGYTF.

The genes are TRBV29-1 and TRBJ2-1, with D maybe TRBD1 (6 bases). The CDR3 totals 12 residues. Germline V gene data show CDR1 as SQVTM and CDR2 as ANQGSEA. V was cut by 3 bases and J by 7 bases, with 10 bases left in between. The CDR3 reads CSVDQGYNEQFF. DNA for the CDR3: TGCAGCGTTGATCAGGGGTATAATGAGCAGTTCTTC.

CDR3 coding DNA: TGCGCCAGCAGCTTGGCCGGGACAGGGGGAAATGAGCAGTTCTTC. Translated, it gives CASSLAGTGGNEQFF. This chain links TRBV5-1 with TRBJ2-1, with TRBD1 matching over 11 bases. From germline, CDR1 is SGHRS and CDR2 YFSETQ. The CDR3 length is 15 residues. Unmatched junction bases numbered 3, after V lost 0 bases and J lost 7 bases.